This entry lists 27 T cell receptor beta chains sequenced from one sample in a study of blood T cell repertoires in COVID-19 (dated by TCRdb to about 2020). Receptor amplification or capture employed the immunoSEQ multiplex PCR assay. The clones in this table, taken by TCRdb from immuneACCESS, are in-frame only. Not every clone is retained; where verified, under half of the shortfall comes from an unresolved V gene, and the cause of the rest is unknown. This sample holds 70,000 to 90,000 clones; 70% to 90% were observed only once. About 8% of the sample rests with the top ten. The sequencing sample was made of peripheral blood. These receptors originate from a man older than 75 with active or convalescent COVID-19.

This chain uses TRBV6-1 with TRBJ2-7; possibly TRBD1 for D (6 bases). Germline-derived CDR1 and CDR2 are MNHNS and SASEGT. V was trimmed by 6 bases and J by 5 bases, leaving 11 bases between them. This CDR3 comprises 12 residues. CDR3 sequence (DNA): TGTGCCAGCAGCAACCAGGGGAACGAGCAGTACGTC. Translation: CASSNQGNEQYV.

V is TRBV18 and J is TRBJ1-1; 7 bases are shared with TRBD1. J lost 7 bases, V lost 5 bases, and 16 bases had no gene match. Germline V lookup: CDR1 KGHSH, CDR2 LQKENI. The CDR3 runs to 16 residues. CDR3 bases: TGTGCCAGCTCATACTACTCCCCCGGGACAGCCAATGAAGCTTTCTTT. Encoded protein: CASSYYSPGTANEAFF.

The J gene is TRBJ2-5, the V gene TRBV7-8; D is perhaps TRBD2 (6 bases). Germline V CDR1 and CDR2: SGHVS, FQNEAQ. This CDR3 is built from 13 residues. V was clipped by 5 bases and J by 3 bases, with 10 bases between them. The chain's CDR3 is CASSTLAKETQYF. The CDR3 region has the DNA TGTGCCAGCAGCACACTAGCTAAAGAGACCCAGTACTTC.

The sample holds a few counts of this clone. J is TRBJ1-6 and V is TRBV2; D gene uncertain. The CDR3 is 14 residues long. Deletions cut 8 bases from V and 5 bases from J, with 13 bases between. From germline, CDR1 is SNHLY and CDR2 FYNNEI. Here the CDR3 DNA reads TGTGCCAGCTTGGTGGGCTTGGATAATTCACCCCTCCACTTT. This sequence encodes CASLVGLDNSPLHF.

V gene TRBV6-5 combines with J gene TRBJ1-3; D unclear. This CDR3 contains 12 residues. Between the trimmed V and J ends, which lost 7 bases and 8 bases, there was a span of 12 bases. CDR1 MNHEY and CDR2 SVGAGI come from the germline V gene. DNA for the CDR3: TGTGCCAGCAATCGAATCTCAGACACCATATATTTT. Translated, it gives CASNRISDTIYF.

A single count supports this clone. The genes are TRBV25-1 and TRBJ2-1, with a weak D call TRBD1 (6 bases). This CDR3 region has 14 residues. In germline, CDR1 is MGHDK, CDR2 SYGVNS. V gave up 4 bases and J gave up 2 bases, with 9 bases separating them. DNA for the CDR3: TGTGCCAGCAGTGCCGGGACAACCTACAATGAGCAGTTCTTC. It yields the protein CASSAGTTYNEQFF.

The chain has TRBV5-1 and TRBJ1-6; D is undetermined. V gave up 0 bases and J gave up 6 bases, with 10 bases separating them. The CDR3 is 15 residues long. Germline assignment: CDR1 SGHRS and CDR2 YFSETQ. CDR3 nucleotides: TGCGCCAGCAGCTTGGCAGATCCCCGTAATTCACCCCTCCACTTT. Encoded protein: CASSLADPRNSPLHF.

The V call is TRBV7-9, the J call TRBJ1-2; the D is unclear. V was cut by 1 base and J by 8 bases, with 11 bases left in between. CDR3 size: 13 residues. Germline assignment: CDR1 SEHNR and CDR2 FQNEAQ (reference sequence). CDR3 sequence: CASSLDIAGGYTF. CDR3 coding DNA: TGTGCCAGCAGCTTAGATATAGCGGGGGGCTACACCTTC.

J is TRBJ1-3 and V is TRBV11-2; a possible D gene is TRBD1 (5 bases). CDR1 is SGHAT and CDR2 is FQNNGV in the germline V gene. CDR3 length: 16 residues. Trimming took 5 bases from V and 2 from J, leaving 16 bases between them. This chain's CDR3 is CASSRDRGNPGNTIYF. CDR3 DNA: TGTGCCAGCAGCCGAGACCGGGGGAACCCTGGAAACACCATATATTTT.

V gene TRBV27 combines with J gene TRBJ1-4; TRBD1 matches 9 bases. CDR3 length equals 15 residues. The ends lost 3 bases at V and 4 bases at J; junction bases unmatched: 3. Germline V gene data show CDR1 as MNHEY and CDR2 as SMNVEV (reference sequence). CDR3 in DNA: TGTGCCAGCAGTTTTGGACAGGGGATTAATGAAAAACTGTTTTTT. Its protein product is CASSFGQGINEKLFF.

The chain links TRBV3-1 (or the pseudogene TRBV3-2) to TRBJ1-2; 7 nucleotides align to TRBD1. Germline V gives CDR1 LGHDT, CDR2 YNNKEL (reference sequence). There are 15 residues in the CDR3. The V and J ends lost 0 bases and 2 bases, in that order; junction bases with no gene match: 3. The CDR3 here is CASSQDVRGNYGYTF. The CDR3 DNA reads TGTGCCAGCAGCCAAGATGTCAGGGGGAACTATGGCTACACCTTC.

The CDR3 DNA reads TGTGCCAGTAGTGGAACAGTGAGCAATCAGCCCCAGCATTTT. Translating gives CASSGTVSNQPQHF. V and J are TRBV19 and TRBJ1-5; D unclear. The CDR3 totals 14 residues. The ends were cut back, 5 bases at V and 1 base at J, with 9 bases in the middle. Germline CDR1 is LNHDA and CDR2 is SQIVND (reference sequence). The full variable domain, its missing parts supplied by reference TRBV19 and TRBJ1-5, is DGGITQSPKYLFRKEGQNVTLSCEQNLNHDAMYWYRQDPGQGLRLIYYSQIVNDFQKGDIAEGYSVSREKKESFPLTVTSAQKNPTAFYLCASSGTVSNQPQHFGDGTRLSIL.

J is TRBJ2-1 and V is TRBV3-1 (or the pseudogene TRBV3-2); TRBD2 matches 8 bases. V dropped 4 bases and J dropped 9; count of bases not matched to a gene: 14. This CDR3 region has 16 residues. Per germline, CDR1 LGHDT and CDR2 YNNKEL (reference sequence). CDR3: CASSLSMAGGRGEQFF. The CDR3 DNA sequence: TGTGCCAGCAGCCTCAGTATGGCGGGAGGTAGAGGTGAGCAGTTCTTC.

The chain links TRBV5-1 to TRBJ2-3; tentative D call: TRBD2 (5 bases). CDR3 length equals 14 residues. V gave up 2 bases and J gave up 0 bases, with 7 bases separating them. Germline CDR1 reads SGHRS; CDR2 reads YFSETQ. Written as DNA, the CDR3 is TGCGCCAGCAGCTTCACTAGTAGCACAGATACGCAGTATTTT. This translates into CASSFTSSTDTQYF.

V is TRBV6-5 and J is TRBJ2-1, with TRBD2 matching 10 bases. The CDR3 has 14 amino acids. Germline loops: CDR1 MNHEY, CDR2 SVGAGI. Trimming at V came to 7 bases and at J to 7 bases, leaving 7 bases not matched to a gene. This chain's CDR3 is CASKGTSVSNEQFF. DNA for the CDR3: TGTGCCAGCAAGGGGACTAGCGTATCGAATGAGCAGTTCTTC.

The chain links TRBV5-5 to TRBJ1-1; 7 bases line up with TRBD1. After removal of 4 bases from V and 1 base from J, the junction contained 4 bases not matched to a gene. This CDR3 has 14 residues. The germline gives CDR1 SGHKS, CDR2 YYEKEE (reference sequence). This CDR3 reads CASSHRDRNTEAFF. The DNA for the CDR3 is TGTGCCAGCAGCCACCGGGACAGGAACACTGAAGCTTTCTTT.

Only a few counts were recorded for this clone. J is TRBJ1-5 and V is TRBV7-8, with D uncertain. There are 15 residues in the CDR3. Trimming pared 0 bases from V and 0 bases from J, leaving 6 bases between. Germline CDR1 and CDR2: SGHVS and FQNEAQ. The CDR3 here is CASSLAFNSNQPQHF. DNA for the CDR3: TGTGCCAGCAGCTTAGCTTTCAATAGCAATCAGCCCCAGCATTTT.

The V call is TRBV1, the J call TRBJ1-1; TRBD1, the table's D call, was not compared with the DNA. TRBV1 is recorded as a pseudogene. The CDR3 has 20 amino acids. The CDR3 coding sequence is TGCACCATCCGCATACCCCGACCGGGACAGGAGATGTACTGGGGCACTGAAGCTTTCTTT. The encoded protein is CTIRIPRPGQEMYWGTEAFF.

The chain carries TRBV6-1 and TRBJ1-2, with 8 bases matching TRBD1. The germline CDR1 and CDR2 sequences are MNHNS and SASEGT. The ends lost 3 bases at V and 7 bases at J; junction bases unmatched: 7. The CDR3 sequence is 14 residues long. The CDR3 protein is CASSEGQGASGYTF. As DNA, the CDR3 is TGTGCCAGCAGTGAGGGGCAGGGGGCTTCTGGCTACACCTTC.

The rearrangement links TRBV9 to TRBJ1-6; 9 bases agree with TRBD1. Germline V gene data show CDR1 as SGDLS and CDR2 as YYNGEE. This CDR3 comprises 14 residues. V dropped 7 bases and J dropped 7; count of bases not matched to a gene: 6. CDR3 region: CASGTGTANSPLHF. The CDR3 DNA sequence: TGTGCCAGCGGGACAGGGACGGCGAATTCACCCCTCCACTTT.

The chain recombines TRBV5-3 with TRBJ1-5; the D is unclear. TRBV5-3 is identified as an open reading frame with a role that is uncertain. The CDR3 spans 12 residues. V dropped 2 bases and J dropped 7 bases, with 7 bases sitting between them. The CDR3: CARSFTQQPQHF. Written as DNA, the CDR3 is TGTGCCAGAAGCTTTACACAGCAGCCCCAGCATTTT.

This clone appeared a few times. The chain carries TRBV2 and TRBJ2-1; 9 bases match TRBD2. The germline CDR1 and CDR2 sequences are SNHLY and FYNNEI. Trimming took 2 bases from V and 3 from J; bases not matched to a gene: 2. The CDR3 contains 15 residues. The CDR3 coding sequence is TGTGCCAGCAGTGAATTTAGCGGGAGCTACAATGAGCAGTTCTTC. Translation gives CASSEFSGSYNEQFF.

This chain connects TRBV24-1 to TRBJ2-3; 12 bases map to TRBD2. The CDR3 loop spans 17 amino acids. V lost 3 bases, J lost 2 bases, and 5 bases stayed unmatched. Germline V gene sequence: CDR1 KGHDR, CDR2 SFDVKD. This chain's CDR3 is CATSDRTSGKHTDTQYF. CDR3 DNA: TGTGCCACCAGTGATCGGACTAGCGGGAAACACACAGATACGCAGTATTTT.

The V and J genes are TRBV6-8 and TRBJ2-1, with TRBD2 as a possible D gene (6 bases). Between the trimmed V and J ends, which lost 1 base and 4 bases, there was a span of 23 bases. The germline V gene encodes CDR1 MNHGY and CDR2 SAAAGT. The CDR3 length is 19 residues. The CDR3 here is CASSYCPGLQSSLYNEQFF. DNA for the CDR3: TGTGCCAGCAGTTACTGTCCGGGACTGCAGTCATCTCTGTACAATGAGCAGTTCTTC.

The V call is TRBV7-2, the J call TRBJ2-1; D unresolved. This CDR3 is 15 amino acids long. V lost 1 base to trimming and J lost 0 bases, with 7 bases between them. Germline V CDR1 and CDR2: SGHTA, FQGNSA. The CDR3 loop is CASSLVADSYNEQFF. CDR3 sequence (DNA): TGTGCCAGCAGCTTAGTGGCGGACTCCTACAATGAGCAGTTCTTC.

The V gene is TRBV4-2, the J gene TRBJ2-3; 14 bases fit TRBD2. The J segment lost 3 bases and the V segment lost 5 bases, leaving 4 bases of the junction unmatched. The CDR3 has 16 residues. Per germline, CDR1 LGHNA and CDR2 YNFKEQ. This chain's CDR3 is CASSNRLAGGTDTQYF. For the CDR3, the DNA is TGTGCCAGCAGCAACCGACTAGCGGGAGGGACAGATACGCAGTATTTT.

This rearrangement joins TRBV12-3 or TRBV12-4 to TRBJ1-2; D is uncertain. V shed 1 base and J shed 8 bases, with 5 bases lying between them. The CDR3 is 11 amino acids. The CDR3 DNA is TGTGCCAGCAGTTTAGGAGGGGGCTACACCTTC. This gives the protein CASSLGGGYTF.